This T cell receptor beta chain appears in the sequencing data of a study of blood T cell repertoires in COVID-19 (TCRdb year 2020). For the wider study: The collaborator samples originated in the United States, Italy and Spain and spanned the acute and convalescent phases of COVID-19. Samples were obtained from the ongoing ImmuneRACE study (first 160 participants) and from 1,254 subjects provided by 6 global collaborators. The dataset comprised deeply sampled blood TCRbeta repertoires from subjects exposed to, actively infected with, or recovered from COVID-19. Where available, HLA class I and class II types were taken from metadata supplied by the sample provider and were not determined by assay-based typing. The prospective study material was composed of cDNA or gDNA derived from T cells, B-cell-depleted T cells, or PBMCs. The repertoires were released in a freely available public database intended as a resource for research on the immune response to SARS-CoV-2. A de-identified subject ID, COVID-19 status, age in years and sex were almost always included in the sample metadata.

As concerns this clone: Its antigen target is currently unknown. Base qualities are not at hand, and no much larger clone is one base apart.

The collaborating institutions used their own protocols to collect whole blood in K2EDTA tubes. Collaborator samples were shipped for TCRbeta analysis as frozen whole blood, isolated PBMCs, or DNA extracted from either sample type. Overall study outcomes, separate from this receptor: The quantity of clinical and demographic metadata differed by source and by participant and was supplied without curation.

CDR1 and CDR2, looked up from the germline V gene, are WSHSY and SAAADI. Cut back by 6 bases and 5 bases, the V and J ends lie 10 bases apart. The CDR3 goes from the cysteine to the phenylalanine over 12 residues. Only the CDR3 DNA stays, 36 bases, in frame from base 1. TCRbeta CDR3 regions were amplified from genomic DNA by means of the immunoSEQ Assay, a bias-controlled multiplex PCR. Regarding the original processing steps: Nucleated cell counts per sample were estimated from amplification of reference gene primers within the assay. Sequence reads were collapsed and filtered to measure the absolute abundance of every unique TCRbeta CDR3 rearrangement. For each sample, productive Simpson clonality was calculated by taking the square root of Simpson's diversity index across productive rearrangements. TCRdb obtained this table from immuneACCESS and retained in-frame rearrangements with V and J assigned. These tables miss some clones; where compared with another copy, unresolved V genes account for less than half of the shortfall, and the remainder is unexplained. The D gene and trimming were derived from the DNA, and the V and J assignments and clone size from that table. The sample profile shows over 200,000 clones; around nine tenths of them were found once. The top ten hold approximately 0.7% of the sample.

This sequence was found in a man aged 40-50 years with acute or convalescent COVID-19. The sequencing sample was made of peripheral blood. The chain joins TRBV10-2 to TRBJ1-1, with the D gene uncertain. The CDR3 is CASSVRWTEAFF. The DNA is TGCGCCAGCAGCGTCAGGTGGACTGAAGCTTTCTTT.